The clone carrying this T cell receptor (beta chain) was counted only a few times. Its specificity is not known. These data are taken from a study of T cell repertoires in cytomegalovirus infection. V dropped 6 bases and J dropped 4 bases, with 16 bases sitting between them. The CDR3 consists of 15 residues. TCRdb redid the calling of the reads with MiXCR, one entry per CDR3 protein. Of a few hundred thousand distinct CDR3 sequences in the sample, about 40% were seen once. This chain links TRBV12-3 or TRBV12-4 with TRBJ2-1, with unresolved D. The clonotype originates from a human donor in good health (CMV status not recorded). Some clones in this sample may be carry-over from other donors' samples. Sample: cultured PBMCs, taken from culture after CMV antigen stimulation. The CDR3 region is CASSPQGSAYNEQFF. CDR3 DNA sequence: TGTGCCAGCAGCCCTCAAGGCAGCGCATACAATGAGCAGTTCTTC.